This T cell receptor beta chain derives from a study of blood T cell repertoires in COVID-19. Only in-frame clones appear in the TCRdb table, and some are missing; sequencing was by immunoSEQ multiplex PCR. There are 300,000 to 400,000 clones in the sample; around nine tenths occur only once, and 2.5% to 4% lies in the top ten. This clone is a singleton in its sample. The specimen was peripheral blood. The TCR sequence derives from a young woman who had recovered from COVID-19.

The CDR3 sequence: CASSFGTGSSYGYTF. The DNA of the CDR3 is TGTGCCAGCAGCTTCGGCACAGGGTCCAGCTATGGCTACACCTTC. This chain links TRBV5-6 with TRBJ1-2, with a weak D call TRBD1 (6 bases). The CDR3 runs to 15 residues. Between the trimmed V and J ends, which lost 2 bases and 4 bases, there was a span of 15 bases. Germline CDR1 reads SGHDT; CDR2 reads YYEEEE.